These T cell receptor beta chains were read from a single sample in a study of PD-L1 blockade in urothelial cancer. Clones were read by immunoSEQ multiplex PCR, and TCRdb kept only the in-frame ones, dropping some. The table shows 120,000 or so clones, with roughly 83% occurring only once. The sequences come from PBMCs, collected around atezolizumab (anti-PD-L1) treatment. The source is a man aged 50 to 60 with urothelial cancer. Each CDR3 is given with its conserved first and last residue. A D gene is named only where the DNA matches it firmly. Size values are once, few and many counts, or a class for expanded clones, and some rows have none.

D gene: -; clone size: -; V gene: TRBV5-1; J gene: TRBJ2-5; CDR3 DNA: TGCGCCAGCAGCTTGGGGCCGTCCGGGGAGACCCAGTACTTC; CDR3 protein: CASSLGPSGETQYF
D gene: -; clone size: -; V gene: TRBV27; J gene: TRBJ2-3; CDR3 DNA: TGTGCCAGCAGTTTAGTACAGGCGGACTACACAGATACGCAGTATTTT; CDR3 protein: CASSLVQADYTDTQYF
D gene: TRBD1; clone size: -; V gene: TRBV30; J gene: TRBJ1-1; CDR3 DNA: TGTGCCTGGAGCATGACAGGGGGCTCTGCTGAAGCTTTCTTT; CDR3 protein: CAWSMTGGSAEAFF
D gene: TRBD1; clone size: once; V gene: TRBV7-2; J gene: TRBJ1-4; CDR3 DNA: TGTGCCAGCAGCTTAGGATTCCGGGACAGCGAAAAACTGTTTTTT; CDR3 protein: CASSLGFRDSEKLFF
D gene: TRBD1; clone size: once; V gene: TRBV7-9; J gene: TRBJ2-3; CDR3 DNA: TGTGCCAGCAGCTTATGGGGGACAGGGGTAGATACGCAGTATTTT; CDR3 protein: CASSLWGTGVDTQYF
D gene: TRBD1; clone size: -; V gene: TRBV6-6; J gene: TRBJ1-5; CDR3 DNA: TGTGCCAGCAGGAACAGGGGGAGCAATCAGCCCCAGCATTTT; CDR3 protein: CASRNRGSNQPQHF
D gene: TRBD2; clone size: -; V gene: TRBV19; J gene: TRBJ2-4; CDR3 DNA: TGTGCCAGTAGTTCACGGACTAGCGGGTTAGCCAAAAACATTCAGTACTTC; CDR3 protein: CASSSRTSGLAKNIQYF
D gene: -; clone size: -; V gene: TRBV7-9; J gene: TRBJ1-4; CDR3 DNA: TGTGCCAGCAGCTTGGCAGCGAATGAAAAACTGTTTTTT; CDR3 protein: CASSLAANEKLFF
D gene: -; clone size: -; V gene: TRBV6-5; J gene: TRBJ2-1; CDR3 DNA: TGTGCCAGCAGTTACTCGCGTGTTGGCGGCAATGAGCAGTTCTTC; CDR3 protein: CASSYSRVGGNEQFF
D gene: TRBD1; clone size: -; V gene: TRBV6-1; J gene: TRBJ1-4; CDR3 DNA: TGTGCCAGCAGTGAGACAGGGGTCTTGGCTAAAAAACTGTTTTTT; CDR3 protein: CASSETGVLAKKLFF
D gene: TRBD1; clone size: -; V gene: TRBV27; J gene: TRBJ2-1; CDR3 DNA: TGTGCCAGCAGTTTAAAGGGACAGCGTTACTACAATGAGCAGTTCTTC; CDR3 protein: CASSLKGQRYYNEQFF
D gene: -; clone size: -; V gene: TRBV28; J gene: TRBJ1-3; CDR3 DNA: TGTGCCAGCAGTTTCGGGGGGACCTCTGGAAACACCATATATTTT; CDR3 protein: CASSFGGTSGNTIYF
D gene: TRBD1; clone size: -; V gene: TRBV10-1; J gene: TRBJ2-2; CDR3 DNA: TGCGCCAGCAGTGAGTCGCTTATGAAGGGGGCTGCATCGAACACCGGGGAGCTGTTTTTT; CDR3 protein: CASSESLMKGAASNTGELFF
D gene: -; clone size: -; V gene: TRBV28; J gene: TRBJ2-5; CDR3 DNA: TGTGCCAGCAGTTTAACAGGGAACAGGCCCCAGTACTTC; CDR3 protein: CASSLTGNRPQYF
D gene: -; clone size: -; V gene: TRBV5-6; J gene: TRBJ1-4; CDR3 DNA: TGTGCCAGCAGCGCGGGGAATGAAAAACTGTTTTTT; CDR3 protein: CASSAGNEKLFF
D gene: TRBD1; clone size: -; V gene: TRBV28; J gene: TRBJ1-2; CDR3 DNA: TGTGCCAGCAGGGGGCAGGGGGCAGGGAACTATGGCTACACCTTC; CDR3 protein: CASRGQGAGNYGYTF
D gene: -; clone size: once; V gene: TRBV19; J gene: TRBJ1-6; CDR3 DNA: TGTGCCAGTTCTTCAGGGTATAATTCACCCCTCCACTTT; CDR3 protein: CASSSGYNSPLHF
D gene: TRBD1; clone size: -; V gene: TRBV19; J gene: TRBJ2-6; CDR3 DNA: TGTGCCAGTAGCCGGGACAGCCAATATCTCTCTGGGGCCAACGTCCTGACTTTC; CDR3 protein: CASSRDSQYLSGANVLTF
D gene: -; clone size: -; V gene: TRBV5-5; J gene: TRBJ2-7; CDR3 DNA: TGTGCCAGCAGCTTGGCCACAGGGCTAGCCTTCTCCTACGAGCAGTACTTC; CDR3 protein: CASSLATGLAFSYEQYF
D gene: TRBD1; clone size: once; V gene: TRBV5-6; J gene: TRBJ1-1; CDR3 DNA: TGTGCCAGCAGCTTACAGGGGATGAACACTGAAGCTTTCTTT; CDR3 protein: CASSLQGMNTEAFF
D gene: TRBD1; clone size: -; V gene: TRBV4-2; J gene: TRBJ1-5; CDR3 DNA: TGTGCCAGCAGCCAAGGGACAGGGGGTCAGCCCCAGCATTTT; CDR3 protein: CASSQGTGGQPQHF
D gene: TRBD1; clone size: once; V gene: TRBV11-3; J gene: TRBJ2-1; CDR3 DNA: TGTGCCAGCAGCTTGGGAGACAGGGCCCATGAGCAGTTCTTC; CDR3 protein: CASSLGDRAHEQFF
D gene: TRBD1; clone size: -; V gene: TRBV7-2; J gene: TRBJ1-4; CDR3 DNA: TGTGCCAGCAGCCGGGACAGGTGGTCTAATGAAAAACTGTTTTTT; CDR3 protein: CASSRDRWSNEKLFF
D gene: TRBD2; clone size: -; V gene: TRBV5-3; J gene: TRBJ2-7; CDR3 DNA: TGTGCCAGAAGCTCTGGACTAGCAGGGGACGAGCAGTACTTC; CDR3 protein: CARSSGLAGDEQYF
D gene: -; clone size: -; V gene: TRBV29-1; J gene: TRBJ2-3; CDR3 DNA: TGCAGCGTTGTTATGGGACACAAATCCACAGATACGCAGTATTTT; CDR3 protein: CSVVMGHKSTDTQYF
D gene: -; clone size: -; V gene: TRBV7-6; J gene: TRBJ1-2; CDR3 DNA: TGTGCCAGCAGCCCTACGGGGTTGAGGGGCTACACCTTC; CDR3 protein: CASSPTGLRGYTF
D gene: -; clone size: once; V gene: TRBV11-1; J gene: TRBJ1-6; CDR3 DNA: TGTGCCAGCAGCGCGACAGGTGATTCACCCCTCCACTTT; CDR3 protein: CASSATGDSPLHF
D gene: TRBD2; clone size: -; V gene: TRBV5-1; J gene: TRBJ2-2; CDR3 DNA: TGCGCCAGCAGTTCCACTAGCGGAGTTCGCACCGGGGAGCTGTTTTTT; CDR3 protein: CASSSTSGVRTGELFF
D gene: -; clone size: -; V gene: TRBV14; J gene: TRBJ2-5; CDR3 DNA: TGTGCCAGCAGCCAACTTGGGTCGCGGGAGACCCAGTACTTC; CDR3 protein: CASSQLGSRETQYF
D gene: -; clone size: -; V gene: TRBV28; J gene: TRBJ1-5; CDR3 DNA: TGTGCCAGCAGTTTGACAACCTATAGCAATCAGCCCCAGCATTTT; CDR3 protein: CASSLTTYSNQPQHF
D gene: -; clone size: -; V gene: TRBV28; J gene: TRBJ1-2; CDR3 DNA: TGTGCCAGCACTTTAATCGGGACTCGGGCTGGCTACACCTTC; CDR3 protein: CASTLIGTRAGYTF